The 28 T cell receptor beta chains below were found in one sample sequenced in a study of shared clonotypes between healthy human individuals. Method: immunoSEQ multiplex PCR; TCRdb's copy keeps in-frame clones and lacks some. This repertoire shows around 550,000 clones, about 96% found once; its top ten account for under 0.06%. The sample taken for sequencing was naive CD4+ T cells sorted from blood. Subset specified: CD45RA+ positively selected. The receptors come from a woman younger than 45 in good health.

The V and J genes are TRBV5-5 and TRBJ2-7; D tentatively reads TRBD1 or TRBD2 (5 bases each). The CDR3 extends over 14 amino acids. Trimming removed 4 bases at V and 6 bases at J, with 17 bases between. From germline, CDR1 is SGHKS and CDR2 YYEKEE (reference sequence). The CDR3 reads CASSLGPILAEQYF. CDR3 coding DNA: TGTGCCAGCAGCCTGGGACCGATCCTAGCCGAGCAGTACTTC. Complete variable domain (other parts from reference TRBV5-5 and TRBJ2-7): DAGVTQSPTHLIKTRGQQVTLRCSPISGHKSVSWYQQVLGQGPQFIFQYYEKEERGRGNFPDRFSARQFPNYSSELNVNALLLGDSALYLCASSLGPILAEQYFGPGTRLTVT.

CDR3 sequence: CASTRDPGPQETQYF. The CDR3 bases are TGTGCCAGCACTCGGGACCCCGGCCCACAAGAGACCCAGTACTTC. The rearrangement uses TRBV2 and TRBJ2-5, with D perhaps TRBD1 or TRBD2 (5 bases each). The V gene's germline CDR1 is SNHLY and CDR2 FYNNEI. V was cut by 7 bases and J by 2 bases, with 17 bases left in between. This CDR3 has 15 residues. The full variable domain, rest sourced from reference TRBV2 and TRBJ2-5, is EPEVTQTPSHQVTQMGQEVILRCVPISNHLYFYWYRQILGQKVEFLVSFYNNEISEKSEIFDDQFSVERPDGSNFTLKIRSTKLEDSAMYFCASTRDPGPQETQYFGPGTRLLVL.

The CDR3 region has the DNA TGTGCCATCAGCGCTAGCGCTGGCACAGATACGCAGTATTTT. Its protein product is CAISASAGTDTQYF. The chain recombines TRBV10-3 with TRBJ2-3; possible D gene TRBD2, 6 bases. This CDR3 has 14 residues. With 6 bases removed from V and 1 base from J, the gap between germline ends came to 11 bases. CDR1 is ENHRY and CDR2 is SYGVKD in the germline V gene.

The genes are TRBV11-2 and TRBJ2-3; unclear D gene. V lost 5 bases and J lost 1, with 7 bases in between. CDR3 length: 13 amino acids. Germline loops: CDR1 SGHAT, CDR2 FQNNGV. The CDR3 is CASSQTGTDTQYF. CDR3 DNA sequence: TGTGCCAGCAGCCAAACAGGCACAGATACGCAGTATTTT.

CDR3 in amino acids: CASSLRVGSTDTQYF. The DNA of the CDR3 is TGTGCCAGCAGCTTAAGGGTCGGAAGCACAGATACGCAGTATTTT. The V call is TRBV7-2, the J call TRBJ2-3; D not resolved. This CDR3 has 15 residues. CDR1 is SGHTA, CDR2 FQGNSA, per germline. The V gene lost 2 bases and the J gene lost 0 bases, with 9 bases spanning the gap.

The chain links TRBV5-1 to TRBJ2-3; 13 positions agree with TRBD2. CDR3 length equals 19 residues. Germline CDR1 is SGHRS and CDR2 is YFSETQ. The ends lost 2 bases at V and 0 bases at J; junction bases unmatched: 9. The CDR3 sequence: CASSLRPGTSGASTDTQYF. Written as DNA, the CDR3 is TGCGCCAGCAGCTTACGTCCCGGGACTAGCGGGGCTAGCACAGATACGCAGTATTTT. Drawing the rest from reference TRBV5-1 and TRBJ2-3, the complete variable domain is KAGVTQTPRYLIKTRGQQVTLSCSPISGHRSVSWYQQTPGQGLQFLFEYFSETQRNKGNFPGRFSGRQFSNSRSEMNVSTLELGDSALYLCASSLRPGTSGASTDTQYFGPGTRLTVL.

This sequence joins TRBV13 and TRBJ2-3; 15 bases map to TRBD2. The CDR3 length is 16 residues. Germline-derived CDR1 and CDR2 are PRHDT and FYEKMQ (reference sequence). V lost 5 bases to trimming and J lost 7 bases; unmatched junction nucleotides: 7. The CDR3 DNA follows: TGTGCCAGCAGCATATGGACTAGCGGGAGGGCGAATACGCAGTATTTT. Protein sequence: CASSIWTSGRANTQYF. Drawing the rest from reference TRBV13 and TRBJ2-3, the complete variable domain is AAGVIQSPRHLIKEKRETATLKCYPIPRHDTVYWYQQGPGQDPQFLISFYEKMQSDKGSIPDRFSAQQFSDYHSELNMSSLELGDSALYFCASSIWTSGRANTQYFGPGTRLTVL.

J is TRBJ1-1 and V is TRBV11-2; maybe TRBD1 (5 bases). This CDR3 spans 12 amino acids. V was clipped by 5 bases and J by 11 bases, with 15 bases between them. CDR1 is SGHAT and CDR2 is FQNNGV in the germline V gene. CDR3 coding DNA: TGTGCCAGCAGCAATAGGGGATATAGGGCTTTCTTT. Translating gives CASSNRGYRAFF.

The chain combines TRBV9 with TRBJ2-3; D is possibly TRBD2 (5 bases). The V gene's germline CDR1 is SGDLS and CDR2 YYNGEE. This CDR3 has 13 amino acids. V lost 8 bases and J lost 0, with 10 bases in between. The chain's CDR3 is CASSDYSTDTQYF. CDR3 nucleotides: TGTGCCAGTTCCGACTATAGCACAGATACGCAGTATTTT.

On this clone: Other nucleotide sequences in the sample specify the same CDR3. The rearrangement links TRBV7-3 to TRBJ2-3; 8 positions agree with TRBD1. This CDR3 region has 16 residues. The J segment lost 0 bases and the V segment lost 6 bases, leaving 8 bases of the junction unmatched. Germline-derived CDR1 and CDR2 are SGHTA and FQGTGA. The CDR3 DNA reads TGTGCCAGCAGTCTATTCCAGGGGGCTAGCACAGATACGCAGTATTTT. It encodes CASSLFQGASTDTQYF.

The rearrangement joins TRBV5-1 to TRBJ2-7; perhaps D is TRBD1 or TRBD2 (5 bases each). The germline gives CDR1 SGHRS, CDR2 YFSETQ. Trimming took off 2 bases at V and 0 bases at J, with 9 bases between the two ends. The CDR3 spans 14 residues. DNA of the CDR3: TGCGCCAGCAGCTTTTGGGGGAGCTCCTACGAGCAGTACTTC. As protein: CASSFWGSSYEQYF.

The rearrangement links TRBV5-1 to TRBJ1-2, with 8 bases lining up with TRBD1. CDR3 length: 15 amino acids. The trim removed 0 bases at V and 3 bases at J, leaving 4 bases unmatched. Germline V gene lookup returns CDR1 SGHRS and CDR2 YFSETQ. Here the CDR3 reads CASSLAAGGHYGYTF. The CDR3 nucleotides read TGCGCCAGCAGCTTGGCGGCAGGGGGCCACTATGGCTACACCTTC.

The CDR3 here is CASSSSGATFSTEAFF. The CDR3 nucleotides are TGTGCCAGCAGTTCCTCAGGGGCGACGTTCTCGACTGAAGCTTTCTTT. V is TRBV2 and J is TRBJ1-1; D is perhaps TRBD1 (6 bases). The CDR3 consists of 16 residues. Trimming removed 5 bases at V and 5 bases at J, with 21 bases between. Germline values: CDR1 SNHLY, CDR2 FYNNEI.

CDR3 residues: CALGLSTDTQYF. The CDR3 DNA reads as TGTGCCTTAGGACTAAGTACAGATACGCAGTATTTT. The chain employs TRBV30 and TRBJ2-3; D perhaps matches TRBD2 (6 bases). Germline values: CDR1 GTSNPN, CDR2 SVGIG (reference sequence). With 7 bases removed from V and 3 bases from J, the gap between germline ends came to 11 bases. This CDR3 contains 12 residues.

This clone was observed once. The CDR3 sequence is CASLLGMGNTEAFF. The CDR3 bases are TGTGCCAGTCTCCTGGGTATGGGAAACACTGAAGCTTTCTTT. The chain joins TRBV19 to TRBJ1-1; D is ambiguous. V lost 8 bases and J lost 2, with 15 bases in between. CDR1 LNHDA and CDR2 SQIVND come from the germline V gene (reference sequence). This CDR3 contains 14 residues.

This rearrangement joins TRBV30 to TRBJ1-4; TRBD1 is a possible D gene (5 bases). The CDR3 consists of 12 residues. The germline V gene encodes CDR1 GTSNPN and CDR2 SVGIG (reference sequence). V gave up 3 bases and J gave up 5 bases, with 7 bases separating them. CDR3 DNA: TGTGCCTGGAGCCGACAGAATGAAAAACTGTTTTTT. Encoded protein: CAWSRQNEKLFF.

This clone was seen only once. V is TRBV7-2 and J is TRBJ2-2; 10 nucleotides agree with TRBD1. The ends lost 4 bases at V and 5 bases at J; junction bases unmatched: 10. Germline V gene sequence: CDR1 SGHTA, CDR2 FQGNSA. CDR3 size: 17 residues. Here the CDR3 DNA reads TGTGCCAGCAGCTACCAGGGACAGGGGAGGGCAACCGGGGAGCTGTTTTTT. Encoded protein: CASSYQGQGRATGELFF.

The V call is TRBV4-1, the J call TRBJ1-2; D not resolved. Trimming took off 3 bases at V and 7 bases at J, with 15 bases between the two ends. The CDR3 is 14 amino acids. The V gene's germline CDR1 is MGHRA and CDR2 YSYEKL. The CDR3 nucleotides are TGCGCCAGCAGCCATCCGGGCCTAGGACGTGGCTACACCTTC. Encoded protein: CASSHPGLGRGYTF.

The chain carries TRBV10-1 and TRBJ1-1, with unresolved D. The germline V and J ends were trimmed by 0 bases and 3 bases, with 20 bases remaining between them. The CDR3 is made up of 18 amino acids. Germline CDR1 reads WNHNN; CDR2 reads SYGVQD (reference sequence). The CDR3 region has the DNA TGCGCCAGCAGTGAGTCTTTACCCCTTCTGATTCGGGACACTGAAGCTTTCTTT. It codes for CASSESLPLLIRDTEAFF.

V and J are TRBV29-1 and TRBJ1-5; no reliable D call. Trimming took off 6 bases at V and 5 bases at J, with 14 bases between the two ends. Germline loops: CDR1 SQVTM, CDR2 ANQGSEA. The CDR3 is 13 residues long. CDR3 sequence: CSVGRASDQPQHF. The CDR3 DNA reads TGCAGCGTGGGCCGGGCGTCGGATCAGCCCCAGCATTTT.

This clone appeared once. The CDR3 DNA reads as TGTGCCAGCAGCCCGAGACAGGAACAAAGATTCAAGCAGTACTTC. This sequence encodes CASSPRQEQRFKQYF. This chain joins TRBV5-6 and TRBJ2-7, with D possibly matching TRBD1 (6 bases). Germline V gene sequence: CDR1 SGHDT, CDR2 YYEEEE. The V end lost 4 bases, the J end lost 8 bases, and 22 bases lay between the germline ends. The CDR3 length is 15 residues. Using reference TRBV5-6 and TRBJ2-7 for the parts outside the CDR3, the full variable domain is DAGVTQSPTHLIKTRGQQVTLRCSPKSGHDTVSWYQQALGQGPQFIFQYYEEEERQRGNFPDRFSGHQFPNYSSELNVNALLLGDSALYLCASSPRQEQRFKQYFGPGTRLTVT.

The chain uses TRBV5-1 and TRBJ2-5, with 12 nucleotides matching TRBD2. V dropped 0 bases and J dropped 5; count of bases not matched to a gene: 8. The CDR3 is made up of 17 amino acids. Germline V gives CDR1 SGHRS, CDR2 YFSETQ. CDR3 nucleotides: TGCGCCAGCAGCTTGGAAGCTAGCGGGAGGGAGGCGGAGACCCAGTACTTC. This translates into CASSLEASGREAETQYF.

This chain joins TRBV11-2 and TRBJ2-1; 11 nucleotides match TRBD2. Germline V gene sequence: CDR1 SGHAT, CDR2 FQNNGV. V lost 5 bases, J lost 4 bases, and 4 bases stayed unmatched. This CDR3 contains 15 residues. This CDR3 reads CASSPSGRPYNEQFF. For the CDR3, the DNA is TGTGCCAGCAGCCCTAGCGGGAGGCCTTACAATGAGCAGTTCTTC.

In its sample, this clone was seen once. The chain links TRBV5-1 to TRBJ2-7; either TRBD1 or TRBD2 may supply D (6 bases each). V shed 7 bases and J shed 5 bases, with 22 bases lying between them. CDR1 is SGHRS, CDR2 YFSETQ, per germline. This CDR3 has 15 amino acids. CDR3 sequence (DNA): TGCGCCAGCGCCCCTCCAAATCCGGGGGCCGACGAGCAGTACTTC. Encoded protein: CASAPPNPGADEQYF.

V gene TRBV19 combines with J gene TRBJ2-2; D gene unclear. Trimming stripped 3 bases from V and 0 bases from J, with 5 bases between. The CDR3 is 14 amino acids. Germline CDR1 is LNHDA and CDR2 is SQIVND (reference sequence). In DNA, the CDR3 is TGTGCCAGTAGTATTATCGCGAACACCGGGGAGCTGTTTTTT. Residues: CASSIIANTGELFF. The variable domain in full, completed from reference TRBV19 and TRBJ2-2, reads DGGITQSPKYLFRKEGQNVTLSCEQNLNHDAMYWYRQDPGQGLRLIYYSQIVNDFQKGDIAEGYSVSREKKESFPLTVTSAQKNPTAFYLCASSIIANTGELFFGEGSRLTVL.

The chain carries TRBV6-5 and TRBJ2-2; D call uncertain. Germline-derived CDR1 and CDR2 are MNHEY and SVGAGI. CDR3 size: 16 residues. V was shortened by 2 bases and J by 1 base, with 11 bases between the two germline ends. CDR3 nucleotides: TGTGCCAGCAGTTACGTCTCCGGGCTGAACACCGGGGAGCTGTTTTTT. Its translation is CASSYVSGLNTGELFF.

This clone was detected once. J is TRBJ2-7 and V is TRBV11-2; 12 bases match TRBD2. J gave up 6 bases and V 4 bases, and 10 bases lay outside the gene matches. The CDR3 has 16 amino acids. Germline values: CDR1 SGHAT, CDR2 FQNNGV. This chain's CDR3 is CASSSALAGGPREQYF. CDR3 in DNA: TGTGCCAGCAGCTCGGCCCTAGCGGGAGGGCCTCGCGAGCAGTACTTC.

This clone has only one observation. The rearrangement links TRBV28 to TRBJ1-3; 8 bases match TRBD1. The CDR3 has 16 amino acids. V gave up 7 bases and J gave up 7 bases; unmatched junction bases: 15. Germline-derived CDR1 and CDR2 are MDHEN and SYDVKM. CDR3 DNA: TGTGCCAGCACACCTATGGATGCGACAGGGGATAACACCATATATTTT. Translated, it gives CASTPMDATGDNTIYF. Full variable domain (rest looked up from reference TRBV28 and TRBJ1-3): DVKVTQSSRYLVKRTGEKVFLECVQDMDHENMFWYRQDPGLGLRLIYFSYDVKMKEKGDIPEGYSVSREKKERFSLILESASTNQTSMYLCASTPMDATGDNTIYFGEGSWLTVV.